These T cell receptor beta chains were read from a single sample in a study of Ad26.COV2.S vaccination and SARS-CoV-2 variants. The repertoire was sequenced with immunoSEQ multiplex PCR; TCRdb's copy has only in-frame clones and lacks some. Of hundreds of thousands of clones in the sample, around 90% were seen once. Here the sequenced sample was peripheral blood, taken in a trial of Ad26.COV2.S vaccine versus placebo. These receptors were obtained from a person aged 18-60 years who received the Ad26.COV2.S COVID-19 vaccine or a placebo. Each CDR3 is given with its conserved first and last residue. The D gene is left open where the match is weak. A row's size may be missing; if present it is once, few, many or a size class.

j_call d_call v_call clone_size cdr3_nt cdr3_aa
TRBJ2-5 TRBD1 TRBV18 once TGTGCCAGCTCACAGGGACAGCAAGAGACCCAGTACTTC CASSQGQQETQYF
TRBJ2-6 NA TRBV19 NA TGTGCCAGTAGTATAGATCAGGGGACTGGGGCCAACGTCCTGACTTTC CASSIDQGTGANVLTF
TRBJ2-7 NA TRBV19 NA TGTGCCAGTAGTATAGAAGGCGGCTACGAGCAGTACTTC CASSIEGGYEQYF
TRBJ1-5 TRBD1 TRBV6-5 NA TGTGCCAGCAGTCCCGACAGGGGTGCAAATCAGCCCCAGCATTTT CASSPDRGANQPQHF
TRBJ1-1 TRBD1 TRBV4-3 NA TGCGCCAGCAGCTCAAGCGGGACAGGGGGCCGGGAAGCTTTCTTT CASSSSGTGGREAFF
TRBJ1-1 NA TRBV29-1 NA TGCAGCGTTGAAGTGGGGAGACCAGGGAGGACTGAAGCTTTCTTT CSVEVGRPGRTEAFF
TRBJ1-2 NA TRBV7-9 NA TGTGCCAGCACGCCAATAGGGCAGCCCGCCACCTATGGCTACACCTTC CASTPIGQPATYGYTF
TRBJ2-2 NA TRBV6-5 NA TGTGCCAGCAGTTACCACCCCCAGGGCCTAGACGGGGAGCTGTTTTTT CASSYHPQGLDGELFF
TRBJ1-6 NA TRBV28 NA TGTGCCAGTAGACCTCCCCACCCCTGGGGTATAGGTGGGTATAATTCACCCCTCCACTTT CASRPPHPWGIGGYNSPLHF
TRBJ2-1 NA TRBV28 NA TGTGCCACCCTCCTTTCCTACAATGAGCAGTTCTTC CATLLSYNEQFF
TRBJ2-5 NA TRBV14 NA TGTGCCAGCAGCCAAGGAATTCTTGCGGGAATCAATTTGCAAGAGACCCAGTACTTC CASSQGILAGINLQETQYF
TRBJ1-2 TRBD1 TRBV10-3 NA TGTGCCATCAGTGAGTCGAACAGGGGGAATATTGGCTACACCTTC CAISESNRGNIGYTF
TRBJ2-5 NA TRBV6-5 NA TGTGCCAGCAGCCGGACTCTCCAAGAGACCCAGTACTTC CASSRTLQETQYF
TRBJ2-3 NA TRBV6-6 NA TGTGCCAGCAGTTGGTTACAGGGTAGGACAGATACGCAGTATTTT CASSWLQGRTDTQYF
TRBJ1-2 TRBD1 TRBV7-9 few TGTGCCAGCAGCCTAGGGACAGGGATAGGCTACACCTTC CASSLGTGIGYTF
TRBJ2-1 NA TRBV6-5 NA TGTGCCAGCGGACGGACGGCTAGCTCCTACAATGAGCAGTTCTTC CASGRTASSYNEQFF
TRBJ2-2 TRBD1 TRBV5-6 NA TGTGCCAGCAGCTTGACAGGACAGGGCACCGGGGAGCTGTTTTTT CASSLTGQGTGELFF
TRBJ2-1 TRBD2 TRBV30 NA TGTGCCTGGTGTTACCGGACTAGCGGGAGGTGCTCCTACAATGAGCAGTTCTTC CAWCYRTSGRCSYNEQFF
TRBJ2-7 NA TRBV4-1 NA TGCGCCAGCAGCCAAGACTTGTGGGAGAAGGCCTACGAGCAGTACTTC CASSQDLWEKAYEQYF
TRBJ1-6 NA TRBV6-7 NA TGTGCCAGTCGAATAGATTCACCCCTCCACTTT CASRIDSPLHF
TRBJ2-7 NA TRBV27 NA TGTGCCAGCAGTTTATTTGTCAGGGCCTACGAGCAGTACTTC CASSLFVRAYEQYF
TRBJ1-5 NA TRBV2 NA TGTGCCACCCGCCCGGGCTCGGGGGGCAATCAGCCCCAGCATTTT CATRPGSGGNQPQHF
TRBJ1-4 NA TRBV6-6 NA TGTGCCAGCAGCTGGGTCTTACAGGAAAAACTGTTTTTT CASSWVLQEKLFF
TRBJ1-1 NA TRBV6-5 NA TGTGCCAGCAGGGGACTGGGGACTGAAGCTTTCTTT CASRGLGTEAFF
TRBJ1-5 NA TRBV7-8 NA TGTGCCAGCAGCTTCAGGATGAATCAGCCCCAGCATTTT CASSFRMNQPQHF
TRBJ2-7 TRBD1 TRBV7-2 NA TGTGCCAGCAGCACCCGGACAGGGGGGTCCTACGAGCAGTACTTC CASSTRTGGSYEQYF
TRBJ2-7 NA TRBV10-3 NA TGTGCCATCAGTGACACCGGGACCTTCTACGAGCAGTACTTC CAISDTGTFYEQYF
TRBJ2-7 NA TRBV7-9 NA TGTGCCAGCAGCTTCCGGGGCGTGGGGGCCTACGAGCAGTACTTC CASSFRGVGAYEQYF
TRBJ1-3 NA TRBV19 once TGTGCCAGTAGTCTCGACAGAAGACCGTCTGGAAACACCATATATTTT CASSLDRRPSGNTIYF
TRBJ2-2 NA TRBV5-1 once TGCGCCAGCAGCTTGATGGGGGAGCTGTTTTTT CASSLMGELFF
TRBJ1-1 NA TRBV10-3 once TGTGCCATCAGTGACTGGGACACTAAACCGGGGACTGAAGCTTTCTTT CAISDWDTKPGTEAFF
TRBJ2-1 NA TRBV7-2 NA TGTGCCAGCAGCTTCCCGGGCAATGAGCAGTTCTTC CASSFPGNEQFF
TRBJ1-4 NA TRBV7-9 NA TGTGCCAGCAGCTTAGCTCTTCTGGGGGCGGAAGAAAAACTGTTTTTT CASSLALLGAEEKLFF
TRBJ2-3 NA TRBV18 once TGTGCCAGCTCACCACCATCGAGTAGCACAGATACGCAGTATTTT CASSPPSSSTDTQYF
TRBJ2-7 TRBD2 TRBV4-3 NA TGCGCCAGCAGCCAGAAGGAGGGCGGCGGGAGGGGATCCTACGAGCAGTACTTC CASSQKEGGGRGSYEQYF
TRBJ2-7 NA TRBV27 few TGTGCCAGCAGTCCCCGCCGGGGACCCTACGAGCAGTACTTC CASSPRRGPYEQYF
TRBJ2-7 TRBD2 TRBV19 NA TGTGCCAGTAGTATTAAAGCTAGCGGGAGCTACGAGCAGTACTTC CASSIKASGSYEQYF
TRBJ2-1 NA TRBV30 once TGTGCCTGGAGTGTACTAATCTCTGAGCAGTTCTTC CAWSVLISEQFF
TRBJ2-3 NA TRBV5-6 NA TGTGCCAGCAGCCGTGGGTTAACAGATACGCAGTATTTT CASSRGLTDTQYF
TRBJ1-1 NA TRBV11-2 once TGTGCCAGCAGCCCCAGGGATGAAGCTTTCTTT CASSPRDEAFF
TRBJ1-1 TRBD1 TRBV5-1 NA TGCGCCAGCAGCGGGGGACAGATGAACACTGAAGCTTTCTTT CASSGGQMNTEAFF
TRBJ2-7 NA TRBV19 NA TGTGCCAGTAGTGCTGCGACAGACTCCTACGAGCAGTACTTC CASSAATDSYEQYF
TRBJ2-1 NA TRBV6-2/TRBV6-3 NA TGTGCCAGCAGTTACAGGGGTACGACCTACAATGAGCAGTTCTTC CASSYRGTTYNEQFF
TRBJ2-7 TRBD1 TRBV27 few TGTGCCAGCAGTACAGGGGGCGGAGAGCAGTACTTC CASSTGGGEQYF
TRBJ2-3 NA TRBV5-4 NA TGTGCCAGCAGCTTGTGGTGGGCGGGAAGCACAGATACGCAGTATTTT CASSLWWAGSTDTQYF
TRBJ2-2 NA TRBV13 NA TGTGCCAGCAGAATAGGCGCCGGGGAGCTGTTTTTT CASRIGAGELFF
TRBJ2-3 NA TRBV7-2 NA TGTGCCAGCAGCTTAGAGTCAGTTGGTACGCAGTATTTT CASSLESVGTQYF
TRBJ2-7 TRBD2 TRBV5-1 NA TGCGCCAGCAGCTCGGGACTAGCGAGCTCCTACGAGCAGTACTTC CASSSGLASSYEQYF
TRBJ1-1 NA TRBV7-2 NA TGTGCCAGCAGCTTAGCGGATATTTCAGCAGGGAAAGCTGGAGCTTTCTTT CASSLADISAGKAGAFF
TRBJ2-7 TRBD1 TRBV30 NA TGTGCCTGGAAGAAACAGGGGGCGGGCTTGGACTTC CAWKKQGAGLDF
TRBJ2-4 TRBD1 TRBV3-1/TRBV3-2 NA TGTGCCAGCAGCCAAGAGAGGGGACACAGGGGGTGTAAAAACATTCAGTACTTC CASSQERGHRGCKNIQYF
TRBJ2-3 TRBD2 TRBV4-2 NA TGTGCCAGCAGCCACGGGGGCGGGAGGGCTAGCACAGATACGCAGTATTTT CASSHGGGRASTDTQYF
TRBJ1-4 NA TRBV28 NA TGTGCCAGCAGTTTATGGGGCCAGATTAATGAAAAACTGTTTTTT CASSLWGQINEKLFF
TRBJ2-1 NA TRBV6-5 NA TGTGCCAGCACCACCGGGACACGCGCCTACAATGAGCAGTTCTTC CASTTGTRAYNEQFF
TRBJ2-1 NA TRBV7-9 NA TGTGCCAGCAGCTTCGCGCTAGCCAATGAGCAGTTCTTC CASSFALANEQFF